This record looks at one TCR beta chain sequence and its context. No antigen is known for it. There are no base qualities to consult, and no much larger clone falls within one base. Based on the germline V gene (reference sequence), the CDR1 and CDR2 sequences are MNHNY and SVGAGI. Counted from cysteine to phenylalanine, this CDR3 has 12 amino acids. The kept DNA is CDR3 alone, 36 bases in frame from the first base. V gives up 4 bases and J gives up 0 bases, and the segment between their germline ends measures 2 bases. The CDR3 regions of human TCRbeta chains were analyzed by immunosequencing. The source study handled its data this way. TCRs in the repertoires were matched against a reference library of SARS-CoV-2-specific TCRs that had been generated with the MIRA antigen-specificity platform. Breadth was defined as the fraction of unique TCRs that were SARS-CoV-2-associated, and depth was defined as the fraction of total T cells that were SARS-CoV-2-associated. Using the MIRA data, each spike-specific TCR was assigned both to the spike region to which the TCR was reactive and to a CD4 or CD8 class. Log10-transformed breadth and depth values were compared by one-way ANOVA with Sidak's multiple comparisons tests. Not all clones reach the TCRdb copy of this immuneACCESS table, which keeps in-frame sequences only. Checked studies attribute under half of the gap to unresolved V genes and leave the rest unexplained. The DNA was the basis for D and trimming; V, J and clone size are from that table. The sample table records 150,000 to 200,000 clones; 85% to 95% of these occur just once. The ten top clones hold about 9.4% of the sample.

The sample comes from a study of T cell responses to AZD1222 COVID-19 vaccine (dated by TCRdb to the early 2020s). Broadly, across the study: AZD1222 recipients whose second dose came at about 4 weeks and those whose second dose came at about 12 weeks were combined into one group, since spike-specific TCR depth and breadth did not differ between the two schedules. A total of under 250 trial participants underwent TCR sequencing, of whom about 210 had received two doses of AZD1222 and roughly 26 had received two doses of the MenACWY control vaccine. Trial participants were enrolled by age into 18-55, 56-69 and 70-plus year subgroups, with about 150, 28 and 57 TCR-sequenced participants respectively.

Read against the paper, the sample's time point label means: baseline before first vaccination. The vaccinee samples were drawn from two UK trials, COV001 and COV002, one of which was a single-blind randomized controlled phase 2/3 trial testing AZD1222 (ChAdOx1 nCoV-19) in healthy adults. For TCRbeta chain sequencing, PBMC samples from trial participants were taken at day 0 and at day 28 after the second dose. Summary of the overall study and its limitations: The vaccine-associated CD4 TCRs covered the entire spike protein, and the dominant responses fell in regions 160-218 and 743-854. Conclusions about previously exposed vaccinees are limited, since just a handful of AZD1222 recipients were seropositive for SARS-CoV-2 at baseline. Nearly half of unique spike-specific TCRs reportedly recognized epitopes outside regions mutated in the B.1.351 and B.1.1.7 variants. After two AZD1222 doses, both the breadth and the depth of spike-specific TCRs were significantly higher than at day 0 and than in MenACWY recipients. Because no samples from the day 14 peak response were available, repertoires could be characterized only after the peak T cell response. In the small 56-69-year group, the increase in depth fell short of significance, most likely because of low power. Participants were mostly white British and included more females than males, and it was suggested by the authors that clonal diversity may have been underestimated.

The sequencing here drew on peripheral blood, taken on day 0 of AZD1222 vaccination. The receptor comes from an adult in good health. The rearranged segments are TRBV6-6 and TRBJ2-3; the D gene is not confidently resolved. The DNA is as follows: TGTGCCAGCAGTTTGAGCACAGATACGCAGTATTTT. This sequence encodes CASSLSTDTQYF.